This is a list of T cell receptor beta chains from one sample in a study of graft-versus-host responses after intestinal transplantation. TCRdb's table, derived via immunoSEQ multiplex PCR, lists solely in-frame clones and lacks some. The sample shows about 110,000 clones, around 92% of them seen only once. These receptors have no known antigen. The sequences come from unstimulated CD8+ T cells sorted from spleen or lymph node cells, collected before transplant. The receptors originated from a human donor who was the organ donor for an intestinal transplant. The CDR3 runs from the conserved cysteine through the conserved F or W. Each record gives: D gene, clone size, V gene, J gene, CDR3 protein, CDR3 DNA. The D gene is left open where the match is weak. The listing skips clone size in some rows; elsewhere it reads once, few, many or a size class.

>TRBD1|NA|TRBV10-3|TRBJ2-3
CAISESTKTGTGEADTQYF
TGTGCCATCAGTGAGTCTACAAAAACCGGGACAGGGGAGGCAGATACGCAGTATTTT
>TRBD1|few|TRBV29-1|TRBJ2-7
CSVAVPSGQGYEQYF
TGCAGCGTCGCCGTACCTTCGGGACAGGGCTACGAGCAGTACTTC
>NA|once|TRBV25-1|TRBJ1-4
CASSEGVPGPDEKLFF
TGTGCCAGCAGTGAAGGGGTCCCGGGGCCGGATGAAAAACTGTTTTTT
>TRBD2|NA|TRBV19|TRBJ2-1
CASSPSGLTYNEQFF
TGTGCCAGTAGTCCTAGCGGGCTGACATACAATGAGCAGTTCTTC
>TRBD1|NA|TRBV6-5|TRBJ1-5
CASRLTQGGNQPQHF
TGTGCCAGCAGACTTACCCAGGGGGGGAATCAGCCCCAGCATTTT
>NA|NA|TRBV6-6|TRBJ2-7
CASSYSGGTYEQYF
TGTGCCAGCAGTTACTCAGGGGGGACCTACGAGCAGTACTTC
>NA|NA|TRBV10-3|TRBJ2-7
CAITDLKGGAYEQYF
TGTGCCATCACGGACTTGAAGGGGGGGGCCTACGAGCAGTACTTC
>NA|NA|TRBV7-6|TRBJ2-1
CASSPSPGTSLLNEQFF
TGTGCCAGCAGTCCCTCTCCGGGGACTTCACTGTTAAATGAGCAGTTCTTC
>TRBD1|NA|TRBV18|TRBJ1-2
CASSSDRRYYGYTF
TGTGCCAGCTCATCGGACAGGAGATACTATGGCTACACCTTC
>NA|NA|TRBV7-9|TRBJ2-3
CASSFQGGDTDTQYF
TGTGCCAGCAGCTTTCAAGGTGGGGACACAGATACGCAGTATTTT
>NA|NA|TRBV4-2|TRBJ2-3
CASSQDFPGARSDTQYF
TGTGCCAGCAGCCAAGATTTTCCGGGGGCCAGGTCAGATACGCAGTATTTT
>NA|NA|TRBV7-2|TRBJ2-7
CASSLPGFEQYF
TGTGCCAGCAGCTTACCGGGGTTCGAGCAGTACTTC
>NA|NA|TRBV4-3|TRBJ2-7
CASSQDYTGITYEQYF
TGCGCCAGCAGCCAAGATTACACGGGAATAACCTACGAGCAGTACTTC
>TRBD2|NA|TRBV19|TRBJ2-3
CASSAEGLAGATDTQYF
TGTGCCAGTAGTGCCGAGGGACTAGCGGGAGCCACAGATACGCAGTATTTT
>NA|NA|TRBV19|TRBJ2-4
CASSRRDDPKNIQYF
TGTGCCAGTAGTAGGCGGGATGATCCCAAAAACATTCAGTACTTC
>NA|NA|TRBV19|TRBJ2-2
CASSPLPQGYTGELFF
TGTGCCAGTAGCCCCCTCCCCCAGGGGTACACCGGGGAGCTGTTTTTT
>NA|NA|TRBV4-3|TRBJ1-2
CASSQGPPSTYGYTF
TGCGCCAGCAGCCAAGGGCCTCCTTCAACTTATGGCTACACCTTC
>TRBD2|NA|TRBV11-2|TRBJ2-7
CASSPGRGQIHEQYF
TGTGCCAGCAGTCCCGGGAGGGGACAAATCCACGAGCAGTACTTC
>NA|NA|TRBV7-8|TRBJ2-1
CASSGIGTSDYNEQFF
TGTGCCAGCAGCGGTATTGGGACTTCCGATTACAATGAGCAGTTCTTC
>NA|NA|TRBV4-3|TRBJ2-3
CASSQPTSTDTQYF
TGCGCCAGCAGCCAACCAACTAGCACAGATACGCAGTATTTT
>TRBD2|NA|TRBV25-1|TRBJ2-3
CASSDLGRERETDTQYF
TGTGCCAGCAGTGATTTGGGGCGGGAGCGGGAGACAGATACGCAGTATTTT
>TRBD2|NA|TRBV2|TRBJ2-7
CASSPGRRTSKFYEQYF
TGTGCCAGCAGCCCGGGGAGGCGGACTAGCAAATTCTACGAGCAGTACTTC
>NA|NA|TRBV9|TRBJ2-2
CASSVRGELFF
TGTGCCAGCAGCGTGAGGGGGGAGCTGTTTTTT
>NA|once|TRBV2|TRBJ1-2
CASSEGGAAAYGYTF
TGTGCCAGCAGTGAAGGGGGGGCTGCTGCCTATGGCTACACCTTC
>TRBD2|NA|TRBV6-6|TRBJ2-7
CASRNPGGRVAYEQYF
TGTGCCAGCAGGAACCCGGGGGGGAGGGTCGCCTACGAGCAGTACTTC
>NA|NA|TRBV7-2|TRBJ2-2
CASSFITGELFF
TGTGCCAGCAGCTTCATTACCGGGGAGCTGTTTTTT
>TRBD2|NA|TRBV7-9|TRBJ2-2
CASSLLAGSGAGELFF
TGTGCCAGCAGCTTATTAGCGGGGAGCGGCGCCGGGGAGCTGTTTTTT
>TRBD1|NA|TRBV10-3|TRBJ2-3
CAISEPGDRGSDTQYF
TGTGCCATCAGTGAACCCGGGGACAGGGGTTCAGATACGCAGTATTTT
>NA|NA|TRBV29-1|TRBJ1-3
CSVEEDEPGNTIYF
TGCAGCGTTGAAGAGGACGAGCCTGGAAACACCATATATTTT
>TRBD1|NA|TRBV4-1|TRBJ2-7
CASSQEWVGQGLYEQYF
TGCGCCAGCAGCCAAGAATGGGTGGGACAGGGACTCTACGAGCAGTACTTC
>NA|NA|TRBV7-9|TRBJ2-1
CASSLLLRRGESYNEQFF
TGTGCCAGCAGCTTACTCCTACGCAGGGGAGAGTCCTACAATGAGCAGTTCTTC
>NA|NA|TRBV19|TRBJ2-7
CASYWTGFSYEQYF
TGTGCCAGTTATTGGACTGGCTTCTCCTACGAGCAGTACTTC
>TRBD1|once|TRBV6-5|TRBJ2-3
CASSRRGTGEYF
TGTGCCAGCAGCCGCCGTGGGACAGGGGAGTATTTT
>NA|NA|TRBV11-2|TRBJ2-3
CASSLWAGTDTQYF
TGTGCCAGCAGCCTCTGGGCGGGAACAGATACGCAGTATTTT
>NA|NA|TRBV5-1|TRBJ2-3
CASSLPRTDTQYF
TGCGCCAGCAGCTTGCCTAGGACAGATACGCAGTATTTT
>TRBD2|NA|TRBV4-3|TRBJ2-1
CASSQDPAGGNEQFF
TGCGCCAGCAGCCAAGACCCGGCGGGAGGGAATGAGCAGTTCTTC
>NA|NA|TRBV11-2|TRBJ2-5
CASRRLRSEDETQYF
TGTGCCAGCAGACGCCTCCGGAGCGAAGACGAGACCCAGTACTTC
>TRBD2|NA|TRBV30|TRBJ2-7
CAWNGGRSYEQYF
TGTGCCTGGAATGGCGGGAGGTCCTACGAGCAGTACTTC
>NA|NA|TRBV5-6|TRBJ1-2
CASSLVLRGDDYGYTF
TGTGCCAGCAGCTTGGTTTTACGGGGGGACGACTATGGCTACACCTTC
>TRBD2|NA|TRBV19|TRBJ2-7
CASSIDLGLAGYSYEQYF
TGTGCCAGTAGTATAGATCTTGGACTAGCGGGTTATTCCTACGAGCAGTACTTC
>TRBD1|NA|TRBV19|TRBJ1-1
CASRTGVSTEAFF
TGTGCCAGCAGGACAGGGGTGTCCACTGAAGCTTTCTTT
>NA|NA|TRBV19|TRBJ1-1
CASSRGWENTEAFF
TGTGCCAGTAGCCGAGGGTGGGAGAACACTGAAGCTTTCTTT
>TRBD2|once|TRBV5-1|TRBJ2-1
CASSLRLADNEQFF
TGCGCCAGCAGCTTGAGACTAGCGGACAATGAGCAGTTCTTC
>NA|NA|TRBV11-1|TRBJ2-7
CASSLGQIYEQYF
TGTGCCAGCAGCTTAGGTCAAATTTACGAGCAGTACTTC
>NA|NA|TRBV5-1|TRBJ2-3
CASSSTGPELSTDTQYF
TGCGCCAGCAGCTCCACGGGACCCGAGCTGAGCACAGATACGCAGTATTTT
>NA|NA|TRBV19|TRBJ1-1
CASSPNSMNTEAFF
TGTGCCAGTAGTCCCAATTCTATGAACACTGAAGCTTTCTTT
>TRBD2|NA|TRBV14|TRBJ2-7
CASSQRLAGDHEQYF
TGTGCCAGCAGCCAGAGACTAGCGGGAGATCACGAGCAGTACTTC
>NA|NA|TRBV7-6|TRBJ2-3
CASSFEVTDTQYF
TGTGCCAGCAGCTTCGAGGTCACAGATACGCAGTATTTT
>NA|NA|TRBV7-9|TRBJ1-2
CASSLAWGEGYTF
TGTGCCAGCAGCTTAGCTTGGGGAGAGGGCTACACCTTC
>NA|NA|TRBV27|TRBJ1-5
CASSLGGGQPQHF
TGTGCCAGCAGTTTAGGAGGTGGGCAGCCCCAGCATTTT
>NA|once|TRBV19|TRBJ2-7
CASSNGQGYEQYF
TGTGCCAGTAGTAATGGCCAGGGATACGAGCAGTACTTC
>NA|few|TRBV5-6|TRBJ2-7
CASSLALRARKPYEQYF
TGTGCCAGCAGCTTGGCCTTGCGGGCTCGCAAGCCTTACGAGCAGTACTTC
>TRBD2|NA|TRBV4-1|TRBJ2-7
CASSHGPGGGSYEQYF
TGCGCCAGCAGCCACGGCCCGGGAGGGGGCTCCTACGAGCAGTACTTC
>NA|NA|TRBV7-7|TRBJ2-2
CASSPLEGGTGELFF
TGTGCCAGCAGCCCCCTCGAGGGTGGGACCGGGGAGCTGTTTTTT